The rows below give T cell receptor beta chains drawn from one sample of a study of blood T cells in healthy people across ages. TCRdb fed the 5' RACE reads into MiXCR, producing one record per CDR3 protein. Here the sample spans about 1,600,000 distinct CDR3 sequences, approximately 38% being singletons. Input material: blood. These receptors originate from a woman between 18 and 30 years old in good health. Both conserved end residues are part of each CDR3. D genes are given only for firm matches. Some rows mark clone size as missing; the rest say once, few, many or name a class of expanded clone.

d_gene	v_gene	j_gene	abundance	CDR3nt	CDR3aa
TRBD2	TRBV5-1	TRBJ2-5	.	TGCGCCAGCAGCTTGGGGGCTAGCGGGGCACAAGAGACCCAGTACTTC	CASSLGASGAQETQYF
TRBD2	TRBV14	TRBJ2-7	once	TGTGCCAGCAGCCCCCTGGTCCAACGAGCGGGGGGCTACGAGCAGTACTTC	CASSPLVQRAGGYEQYF
TRBD2	TRBV20-1	TRBJ2-3	.	TGCAGTGCTCTCCTACTAGCGGGGGGGGGCACAGATACGCAGTATTTT	CSALLLAGGGTDTQYF
.	TRBV6-5	TRBJ2-1	.	TGTGCCAGCAGTTACTCCAAATCTTTCAATGAGCAGTTCTTC	CASSYSKSFNEQFF
TRBD1	TRBV5-5	TRBJ2-7	.	TGTGCCAGCAGCTTGGCGCAGGGGGCCATCCACGAGCAGTACTTC	CASSLAQGAIHEQYF
.	TRBV12-3/TRBV12-4	TRBJ1-5	few	TGTGCCAGCAGTCTTGATAGGGGGAGAAACAATCAGCCCCAGCATTTT	CASSLDRGRNNQPQHF
TRBD1	TRBV25-1	TRBJ2-2	.	TGTGCCAGCGTTCGCCGGGACAGGTCGGTCACCGGGGAGCTGTTTTTT	CASVRRDRSVTGELFF
.	TRBV6-2/TRBV6-3	TRBJ2-6	.	TGTGCCAGCAAGAGTTTCGGTTGGCTTTCTGGGGCCAACGTCCTGACTTTC	CASKSFGWLSGANVLTF
TRBD2	TRBV20-1	TRBJ2-7	few	TGCAGTGCCTTCGCGCTGACTAGCGGGACCGCCTACGAGCAGTACTTC	CSAFALTSGTAYEQYF
.	TRBV6-5	TRBJ1-4	few	TGTGCCAGCAGTTACTCGATGGTCCCAACTAATGAAAAACTGTTTTTT	CASSYSMVPTNEKLFF
TRBD1	TRBV28	TRBJ1-2	few	TGTGCCAGCAGTTTACGGGACAGGGCTGGTGGCTACACCTTC	CASSLRDRAGGYTF
.	TRBV7-2	TRBJ2-5	.	TGTGCCAGCAGCCTCCTCGTAACGGTGCAGTACTTC	CASSLLVTVQYF
TRBD2	TRBV6-2/TRBV6-3	TRBJ2-7	.	TGTGCCAGCAGTTACTTTTCTAGCGGAGGTACCTACGAGCAGTACTTC	CASSYFSSGGTYEQYF
.	TRBV20-1	TRBJ2-1	.	TGCAGTGCTAGAGTTCCCGCAGCTGGTGAGCAGTTCTTC	CSARVPAAGEQFF
TRBD2	TRBV5-1	TRBJ2-3	once	TGCGCCAGCAGCTTGGGGCGCCCAGCGGGGAGCACAGATACGCAGTATTTT	CASSLGRPAGSTDTQYF
.	TRBV7-8	TRBJ1-5	few	TGTGCCAGCACGGGGGGCGGCAATCAGCCCCAGCATTTT	CASTGGGNQPQHF
.	TRBV7-9	TRBJ2-1	.	TGTGCCAGCAGCTCGGCGACAGCTTACAATGAGCAGTTCTTC	CASSSATAYNEQFF
.	TRBV9	TRBJ2-1	.	TGTGCCAGCGCATGGGACAATGGGCAGTTCTTC	CASAWDNGQFF
.	TRBV7-8	TRBJ1-2	few	TGTGCCAGCAGCTTACTCACAGGGCGAGATGGCTACACCTTC	CASSLLTGRDGYTF
.	TRBV6-5	TRBJ2-1	.	TGTGCCAGCAGTTACTCGGGGGCAGGGGGGACACCTTCCAACAATGAGCAGTTCTTC	CASSYSGAGGTPSNNEQFF
.	TRBV4-2	TRBJ1-1	.	TGTGCCAGCAGCCAAGACCCGGTGGGAGCGGAAGCTTTCTTT	CASSQDPVGAEAFF
.	TRBV20-1	TRBJ2-2	.	TGCAGTGCTAGATCAGGGGCCGACACCGGGGAGCTGTTTTTT	CSARSGADTGELFF
.	TRBV24-1	TRBJ2-1	few	TGTGCCACCAGTGATCCTGGGACCGAGGAGTGGTCCTACAATGAGCAGTTCTTC	CATSDPGTEEWSYNEQFF
.	TRBV28	TRBJ1-6	few	TGTGCCAGCCTTATCAGAGCGGACAATTCACCCCTCCACTTT	CASLIRADNSPLHF
.	TRBV10-3	TRBJ2-7	.	TGTGCCATCAGTGATTCCGCCTACAATGAGCAGTACTTC	CAISDSAYNEQYF
TRBD1	TRBV14	TRBJ2-7	.	TGTGCCAGCAGCCAAGGGGTAGGGACAGGCCTGAGCGAGCAGTACTTC	CASSQGVGTGLSEQYF
TRBD1	TRBV5-1	TRBJ2-7	few	TGCGCCAGCAGTAAGACAGGGGGTATCATCCCCTACGAGCAGTACTTC	CASSKTGGIIPYEQYF
.	TRBV12-5	TRBJ1-1	.	TGTGCTAGTGGTTTGGTAGTAAGTCGTGAGAACACTGAAGCTTTCTTT	CASGLVVSRENTEAFF
.	TRBV12-3/TRBV12-4	TRBJ2-3	.	TGTGCCAGCAGTTACTTGGGCAGGGAAACAGATACGCAGTATTTT	CASSYLGRETDTQYF
.	TRBV10-3	TRBJ2-1	few	TGTGCCATCAGCGCGGAGAGCTCCTACAATGAGCAGTTCTTC	CAISAESSYNEQFF
.	TRBV5-1	TRBJ1-6	.	TGCGCCAGCAGCCCGCAGGTGGGGGAAAATTCACCCCTCCACTTT	CASSPQVGENSPLHF
TRBD2	TRBV12-3/TRBV12-4	TRBJ2-2	few	TGTGCCAGCAGGCCGGGACTACAACTCACCGGGGAGCTGTTTTTT	CASRPGLQLTGELFF
TRBD1	TRBV11-2	TRBJ2-3	.	TGTGCCAGCAGCAAATATTCAACCGGGACAGGGGGAACAGATACGCAGTATTTT	CASSKYSTGTGGTDTQYF
.	TRBV2	TRBJ2-4	.	TGTGCCTGCAGCGCGGACCTAAACATTCAGTACTTC	CACSADLNIQYF
TRBD2	TRBV18	TRBJ2-1	.	TGTGCCAGCTCACCACGACTAGCGGGAGGTCTCGACAGTGAGCAGTTCTTC	CASSPRLAGGLDSEQFF
.	TRBV10-3	TRBJ2-1	.	TGTGCCATCAGTGGGGGAGACTTCAATGAGCAGTTCTTC	CAISGGDFNEQFF
.	TRBV20-1	TRBJ1-4	few	TGCAGTGCTAGACCTCAAACCGGGGTTTCGACTAATGAAAAACTGTTTTTT	CSARPQTGVSTNEKLFF
.	TRBV11-2	TRBJ2-5	.	TGTGCCAGCAGCTGGGCGGAGACCCAGTACTTC	CASSWAETQYF
.	TRBV29-1	TRBJ2-5	.	TGCAGCGTCAGTTTCGGGATCCTGACCCAAGAGACCCAGTACTTC	CSVSFGILTQETQYF
.	TRBV4-1	TRBJ2-3	.	TGCGCCAGCAGCCGGATTAGCGGCCTCACAGATACGCAGTATTTT	CASSRISGLTDTQYF
TRBD1	TRBV27	TRBJ1-1	few	TGTGCCAGCAGGCAGGGGGGTAACACTGAAGCTTTCTTT	CASRQGGNTEAFF
.	TRBV3-1	TRBJ2-7	.	TGTGCCAGCAGCCAAGAGACCACGGGGGTCCACAATGAGCAGTACTTC	CASSQETTGVHNEQYF
TRBD1	TRBV9	TRBJ1-2	.	TGTGCCAGCAGCATTCGGACAGGGATGGGTAACTATGGCTACACCTTC	CASSIRTGMGNYGYTF